These 10 T cell receptor beta chains share one sample of origin, sequenced in a study of T cell responses to AZD1222 COVID-19 vaccine. Assay used: immunoSEQ multiplex PCR; TCRdb lists only in-frame clones, some missing. The table lists just under 150,000 clones, approximately 88% of them singletons. The sample was peripheral blood, taken 28 days after the second dose of the MenACWY control vaccine. The receptors here all came from an adult who received the MenACWY meningococcal vaccine as a control.

The V gene is TRBV19, the J gene TRBJ1-5; no clear D. Trimming shortened V by 9 bases and J by 0 bases, and 12 bases separated the two germline ends. Germline V lookup: CDR1 LNHDA, CDR2 SQIVND (reference sequence). The CDR3 is 14 amino acids. DNA for the CDR3: TGTGCCAGCGGACTGGTCCATAGCAATCAGCCCCAGCATTTT. Its protein is CASGLVHSNQPQHF.

The V gene is TRBV19, the J gene TRBJ2-5; possible D gene TRBD2, 6 bases. Germline V gene data show CDR1 as LNHDA and CDR2 as SQIVND (reference sequence). There are 14 residues in the CDR3. V lost 5 bases, J lost 2 bases, and 12 bases lay in between. CDR3 coding DNA: TGTGCCAGTAGTGATTGGGGGGAACAAGAGACCCAGTACTTC. Amino acids: CASSDWGEQETQYF.

V usage is TRBV4-2 and J usage is TRBJ2-6, with D perhaps TRBD1 (5 bases). Per germline, CDR1 LGHNA and CDR2 YNFKEQ. This CDR3 contains 15 residues. The germline V and J ends were trimmed by 2 bases and 4 bases, with 9 bases remaining between them. The CDR3 loop reads CASSQQGWGANVLTF. In DNA, the CDR3 is TGTGCCAGCAGCCAACAGGGATGGGGGGCCAACGTCCTGACTTTC.

The chain recombines TRBV28 with TRBJ1-1, with TRBD1 identical over 7 bases. The J segment lost 1 base and the V segment lost 6 bases, leaving 8 bases of the junction unmatched. Germline V gene sequence: CDR1 MDHEN, CDR2 SYDVKM. The CDR3 runs 15 residues. The CDR3 is CASRRGLGGNTEAFF. CDR3 nucleotide sequence: TGTGCCAGCAGGAGGGGGCTAGGGGGGAACACTGAAGCTTTCTTT.

V and J are TRBV28 and TRBJ2-7; D unclear. The V gene lost 5 bases and the J gene lost 3 bases, with 17 bases spanning the gap. The CDR3 runs 15 residues. Germline V gene sequence: CDR1 MDHEN, CDR2 SYDVKM. CDR3 sequence: CASSAPASRVYEQYF. The DNA for the CDR3 is TGTGCCAGCAGTGCGCCGGCCAGCCGGGTCTACGAGCAGTACTTC.

The chain carries TRBV3-1 (or the pseudogene TRBV3-2) and TRBJ2-4; the match to TRBD1 covers 8 bases. This CDR3 spans 15 amino acids. CDR1 is LGHDT and CDR2 is YNNKEL in the germline V gene (reference sequence). With 3 bases clipped from V and 7 bases from J, the junction kept 8 bases outside the gene matches. The CDR3 is CASSHGQGVGNIQYF. The DNA for the CDR3 is TGTGCCAGCAGCCACGGACAGGGTGTCGGGAACATTCAGTACTTC.

This clone was found a few times. The rearrangement uses TRBV7-3 and TRBJ2-6; D might be TRBD1 or TRBD2, each matching 5 bases. Germline V gene lookup returns CDR1 SGHTA and CDR2 FQGTGA. Trimming took 5 bases from V and 2 from J, leaving 13 bases between them. The CDR3 runs 16 residues. CDR3 amino acids: CASSPTLGAGANVLTF. The CDR3 DNA is TGTGCCAGCAGCCCAACTTTGGGGGCTGGGGCCAACGTCCTGACTTTC.

The chain carries TRBV7-9 and TRBJ1-2; perhaps TRBD1 as D (6 bases). CDR3 size: 14 residues. Germline V lookup: CDR1 SEHNR, CDR2 FQNEAQ (reference sequence). V dropped 6 bases and J dropped 3 bases, with 14 bases sitting between them. CDR3 sequence reads: CASSKGEGYYGYTF. The CDR3 DNA follows: TGTGCCAGCAGTAAGGGGGAAGGTTACTATGGCTACACCTTC.

The chain recombines TRBV20-1 with TRBJ2-1; TRBD2 agrees at 9 bases. This CDR3 has 14 residues. CDR1 and CDR2 from the germline V gene are DFQATT and SNEGSKA (reference sequence). The junction had 6 bases not matched to a gene; V was cut back by 6 bases and J by 3 bases. In DNA form, the CDR3 reads TGCAGTGCAAGTGAGCGGGGGGACTACAATGAGCAGTTCTTC. Its protein product is CSASERGDYNEQFF.

The chain uses TRBV13 and TRBJ1-2; 8 bases line up with TRBD1. This CDR3 region has 14 residues. V shed 6 bases, J shed 8 bases, and the junction held 11 bases outside the gene matches. Looked up from germline, CDR1 is PRHDT and CDR2 is FYEKMQ (reference sequence). The CDR3 DNA reads as TGTGCCAGCAGAATACAGGGGGGTAGGATGGGCTACACCTTC. Translation: CASRIQGGRMGYTF.